This record covers a single TCR beta chain. The sample belongs to a study of human T cells and chemical hapten exposure. Study as a whole: Per-sample TCR yield variation was attributed mainly to small pooled library volume differences.

What the library attached to individual cDNA molecules were unique molecular identifiers. Original handling: Sequenced samples showed a median of approximately 96,000 TCRs each, with counts running from about 22,000 to 700,000. A single record per CDR3 protein comes from TCRdb applying MiXCR to the RACE reads. The authors' filters were not applied to this entry. The sample lists more than 65,000 distinct CDR3 sequences, approximately 35% seen once, with 7.5% to 10% in the top ten. The germline gives CDR1 DFQATT, CDR2 SNEGSKA (reference sequence). V trimming: 2 bases; J trimming: 5 bases; junction bases outside the gene matches: 7. CDR3 length: 14 amino acids. Regarding time point: patch test 1, 2 weeks after DPC sensitization. Regarding treatment: therapeutic diphenylcyclopropenone sensitization with weekly scalp DPC. Alopecia patients between 18 and 70 years old and suitable for DPC were used as donors.

The receptor was isolated from a man aged 35 to 55 with alopecia areata. Some clones in this sample may be carry-over from other donors' samples. This sample comprised whole blood, obtained in connection with sensitization to the hapten diphenylcyclopropenone (DPC). The rearrangement links TRBV20-1 to TRBJ1-2; 8 positions match TRBD1. CDR3 bases: TGCAGTGCTAGAAGGTCCGGACAGGGATATGGCTACACCTTC. Protein: CSARRSGQGYGYTF.